These T cell receptor beta chains were read from a single sample in a study of blood T cell repertoires in COVID-19. This table comes from immunoSEQ multiplex PCR, and its TCRdb copy is limited to in-frame clones, with some not included. This sample has 60,000 to 65,000 clones, with 65% to 90% found just once. Material: peripheral blood. The receptors were gathered from a man aged 45 to 65 with COVID-19, enrolled during active disease. CDR3s include the opening cysteine and the closing phenylalanine or tryptophan. Each record gives: D gene, clone size, J gene, V gene, CDR3 DNA, CDR3 protein. D genes are given only for firm matches. For some rows the clone size is stated as once, few or many, or as a class when expanded; others skip it.

>TRBD2|-|TRBJ2-7|TRBV7-2
TGTGCCAGCAGCCAGACTAGCGGGGGGCTTGAGCAGTACTTC
CASSQTSGGLEQYF
>-|-|TRBJ2-7|TRBV27
TGTGCCAGCAGTTTCAGGGCGGGGTGGTCCTACGAGCAGTACTTC
CASSFRAGWSYEQYF
>-|few|TRBJ2-7|TRBV7-9
TGTGCCAGCAGCCTCCAGGGGGGCTACGAGCAGTACTTC
CASSLQGGYEQYF
>-|-|TRBJ1-1|TRBV20-1
TGCAGTGCTAGTGGTATAAACACTGAAGCTTTCTTT
CSASGINTEAFF
>-|few|TRBJ1-5|TRBV18
TGTGCCAGCTCACCACAGGGAGTTCAGCCCCAGCATTTT
CASSPQGVQPQHF
>TRBD2|-|TRBJ2-3|TRBV27
TGTGCCAGCAGTCCCTTAGCGGGAGGGATCACAGATACGCAGTATTTT
CASSPLAGGITDTQYF
>-|-|TRBJ2-6|TRBV7-9
TGTGCCAGCAGCCGGCCCTGGGAGAGCTCTGGGGCCAACGTCCTGACTTTC
CASSRPWESSGANVLTF
>-|-|TRBJ1-4|TRBV7-2
TGTGCCAGCAGCTTAGCCGGGAGGGGTGAAAAACTGTTTTTT
CASSLAGRGEKLFF
>-|few|TRBJ1-1|TRBV19
TGTGCCAGTTCTCGACAGATATCCACTGAAGCTTTCTTT
CASSRQISTEAFF
>-|-|TRBJ2-7|TRBV27
TGTGCCACCTCTGTACTCTACGAGCAGTACTTC
CATSVLYEQYF